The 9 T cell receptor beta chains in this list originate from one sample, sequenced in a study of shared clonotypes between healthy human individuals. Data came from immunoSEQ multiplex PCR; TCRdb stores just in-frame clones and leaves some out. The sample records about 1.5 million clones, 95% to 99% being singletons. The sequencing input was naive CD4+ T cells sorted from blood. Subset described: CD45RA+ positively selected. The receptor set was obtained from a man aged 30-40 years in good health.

The CDR3 sequence is CASSPGEGNTIYF. CDR3 nucleotides: TGTGCCAGCAGCCCCGGGGAAGGAAACACCATATATTTT. This chain connects TRBV7-6 to TRBJ1-3, with unresolved D. Germline CDR1 is SGHVS and CDR2 is FNYEAQ. The CDR3 extends over 13 amino acids. The V end lost 5 bases, the J end lost 4 bases, and 9 bases lay between the germline ends.

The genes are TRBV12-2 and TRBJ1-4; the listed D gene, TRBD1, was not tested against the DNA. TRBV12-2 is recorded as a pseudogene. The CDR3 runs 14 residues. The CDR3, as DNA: TGTGCAAGTCGCTTAATCAGGACTAATGAAAAACTGTTTTTT. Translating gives CASRLIRTNEKLFF.

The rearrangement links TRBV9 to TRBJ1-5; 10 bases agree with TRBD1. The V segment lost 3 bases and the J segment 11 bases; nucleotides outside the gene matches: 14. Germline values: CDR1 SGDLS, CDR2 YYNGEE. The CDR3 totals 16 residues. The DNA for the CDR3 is TGTGCCAGCAGCGCCACCGGACAGGGGGGACTAGGGGCCCAGCATTTT. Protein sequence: CASSATGQGGLGAQHF.

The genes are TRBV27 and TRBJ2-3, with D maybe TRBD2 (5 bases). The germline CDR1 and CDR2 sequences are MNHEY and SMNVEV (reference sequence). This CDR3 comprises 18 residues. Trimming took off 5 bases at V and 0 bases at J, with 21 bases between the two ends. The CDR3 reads CASSATLRRPTSTDTQYF. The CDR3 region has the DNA TGTGCCAGCAGTGCTACGCTAAGGAGGCCTACTAGCACAGATACGCAGTATTTT.

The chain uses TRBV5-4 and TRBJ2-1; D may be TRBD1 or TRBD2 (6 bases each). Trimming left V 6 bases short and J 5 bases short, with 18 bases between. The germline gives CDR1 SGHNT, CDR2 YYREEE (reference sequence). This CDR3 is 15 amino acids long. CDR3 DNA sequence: TGTGCCAGCACCCGCGGGACACAAGTACACAATGAGCAGTTCTTC. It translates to CASTRGTQVHNEQFF.

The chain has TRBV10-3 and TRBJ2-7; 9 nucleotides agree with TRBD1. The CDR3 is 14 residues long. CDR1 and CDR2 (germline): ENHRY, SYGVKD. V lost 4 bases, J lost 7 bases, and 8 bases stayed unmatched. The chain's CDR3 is CAISGRDRVGEQYF. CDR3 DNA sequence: TGTGCCATCAGTGGCCGGGACAGGGTGGGTGAGCAGTACTTC.

Here the CDR3 DNA reads TGTGCCAGCCTTCGAGCGGGAGAGGGCAATGAGCAGTTCTTC. It is translated as CASLRAGEGNEQFF. The chain uses TRBV2 and TRBJ2-1; the match to TRBD2 covers 8 bases. Germline CDR1 and CDR2: SNHLY and FYNNEI. V dropped 8 bases and J dropped 6; count of bases not matched to a gene: 9. The CDR3 covers 14 residues.

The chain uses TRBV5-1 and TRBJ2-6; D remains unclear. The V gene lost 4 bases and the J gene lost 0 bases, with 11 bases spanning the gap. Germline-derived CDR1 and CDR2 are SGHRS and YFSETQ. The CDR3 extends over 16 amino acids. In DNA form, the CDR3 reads TGCGCCAGCAGCGCCTCAGAGAGCTCTGGGGCCAACGTCCTGACTTTC. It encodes CASSASESSGANVLTF.

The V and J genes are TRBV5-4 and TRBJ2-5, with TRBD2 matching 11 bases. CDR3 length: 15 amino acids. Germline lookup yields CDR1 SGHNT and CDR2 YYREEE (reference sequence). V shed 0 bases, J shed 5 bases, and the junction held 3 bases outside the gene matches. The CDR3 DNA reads TGTGCCAGCAGCTTGGTGCTAGCGGGAGGTGAGACCCAGTACTTC. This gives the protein CASSLVLAGGETQYF.